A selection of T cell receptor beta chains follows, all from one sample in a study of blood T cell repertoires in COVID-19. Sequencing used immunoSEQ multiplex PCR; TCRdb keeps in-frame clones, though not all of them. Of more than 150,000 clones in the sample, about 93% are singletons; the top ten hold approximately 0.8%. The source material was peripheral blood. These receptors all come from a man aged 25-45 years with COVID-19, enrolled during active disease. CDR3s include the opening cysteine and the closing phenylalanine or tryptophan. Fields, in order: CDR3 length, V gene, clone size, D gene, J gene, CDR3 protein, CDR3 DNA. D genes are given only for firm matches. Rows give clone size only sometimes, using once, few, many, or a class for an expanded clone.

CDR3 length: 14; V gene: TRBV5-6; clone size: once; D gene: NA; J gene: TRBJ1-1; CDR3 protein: CASSLPGQNTEAFF; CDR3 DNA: TGTGCCAGCAGCCTCCCGGGACAGAACACTGAAGCTTTCTTT
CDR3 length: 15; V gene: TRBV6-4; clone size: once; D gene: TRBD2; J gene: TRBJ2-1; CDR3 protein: CASSLTSGGINEQFF; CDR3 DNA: TGTGCCAGCAGTTTGACTAGCGGGGGGATCAATGAGCAGTTCTTC
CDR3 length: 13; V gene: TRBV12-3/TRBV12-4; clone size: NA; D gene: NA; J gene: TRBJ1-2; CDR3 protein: CASSPGGYYGYTF; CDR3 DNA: TGTGCCAGCAGCCCGGGGGGCTACTATGGCTACACCTTC
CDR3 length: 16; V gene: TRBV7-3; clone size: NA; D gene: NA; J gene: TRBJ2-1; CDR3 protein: CASSPFGGSSYNEQFF; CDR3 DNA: TGTGCCAGCAGCCCCTTTGGGGGGAGCTCCTACAATGAGCAGTTCTTC
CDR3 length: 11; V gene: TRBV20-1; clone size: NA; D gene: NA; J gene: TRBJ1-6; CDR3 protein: CSASTGGPLHF; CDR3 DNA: TGCAGTGCTAGTACGGGGGGACCCCTCCACTTT
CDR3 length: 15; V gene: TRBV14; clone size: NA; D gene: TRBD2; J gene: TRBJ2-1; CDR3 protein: CASSQWLAENNEQFF; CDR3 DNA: TGTGCCAGCAGCCAGTGGCTAGCGGAGAACAATGAGCAGTTCTTC
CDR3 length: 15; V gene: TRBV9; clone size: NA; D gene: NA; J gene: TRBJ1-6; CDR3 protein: CASSGSGDNLSPLHF; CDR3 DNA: TGTGCCAGCAGCGGCTCAGGCGATAATCTTTCACCCCTCCACTTT
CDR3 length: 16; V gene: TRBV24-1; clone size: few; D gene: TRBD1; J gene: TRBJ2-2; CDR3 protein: CATSAKTGYDTGELFF; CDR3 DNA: TGTGCCACCAGTGCCAAGACAGGGTATGACACCGGGGAGCTGTTTTTT
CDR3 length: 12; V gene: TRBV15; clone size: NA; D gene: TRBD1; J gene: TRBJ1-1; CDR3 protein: CATSPQGGEAFF; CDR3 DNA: TGTGCCACCAGCCCACAGGGGGGTGAAGCTTTCTTT
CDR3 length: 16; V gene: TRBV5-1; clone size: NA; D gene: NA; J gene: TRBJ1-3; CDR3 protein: CASSYRQRVSGNTIYF; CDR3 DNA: TGCGCCAGCAGCTACCGACAGAGAGTCTCTGGAAACACCATATATTTT
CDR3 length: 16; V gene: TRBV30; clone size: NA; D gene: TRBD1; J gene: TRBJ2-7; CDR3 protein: CAWSTRGTGAHYEQYF; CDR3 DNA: TGTGCCTGGAGTACCAGAGGAACAGGGGCGCACTACGAGCAGTACTTC
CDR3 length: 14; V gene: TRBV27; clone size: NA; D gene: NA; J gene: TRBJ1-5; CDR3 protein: CASSPSGLNQPQHF; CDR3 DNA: TGTGCCAGCAGTCCATCGGGACTCAATCAGCCCCAGCATTTT
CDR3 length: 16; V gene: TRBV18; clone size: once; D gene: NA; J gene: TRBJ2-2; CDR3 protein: CASSPPWTHNTGELFF; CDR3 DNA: TGTGCCAGCTCACCACCGTGGACACACAACACCGGGGAGCTGTTTTTT
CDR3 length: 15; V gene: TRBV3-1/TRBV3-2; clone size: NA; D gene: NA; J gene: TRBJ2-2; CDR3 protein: CASSQAGRNTGELFF; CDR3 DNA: TGTGCCAGCAGCCAGGCGGGGCGAAACACCGGGGAGCTGTTTTTT
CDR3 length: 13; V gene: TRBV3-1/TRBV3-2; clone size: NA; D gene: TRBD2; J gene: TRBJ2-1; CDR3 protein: CASSQGGLAFLFF; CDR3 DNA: TGTGCCAGCAGCCAAGGGGGACTAGCGTTCCTGTTCTTC
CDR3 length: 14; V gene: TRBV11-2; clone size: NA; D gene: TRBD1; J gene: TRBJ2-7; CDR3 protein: CASSQVDRRYEQYF; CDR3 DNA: TGTGCCAGCAGCCAAGTGGACAGGCGTTACGAGCAGTACTTC
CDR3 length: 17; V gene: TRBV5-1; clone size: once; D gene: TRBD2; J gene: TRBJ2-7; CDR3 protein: CASSLNSGGPPSYEQYF; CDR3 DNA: TGCGCCAGCAGCTTAAATAGCGGGGGCCCTCCCTCCTACGAGCAGTACTTC
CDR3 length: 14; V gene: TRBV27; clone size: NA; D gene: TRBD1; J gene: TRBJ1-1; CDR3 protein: CASSRQGPGTEAFF; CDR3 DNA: TGTGCCAGCAGTAGACAGGGGCCCGGCACTGAAGCTTTCTTT
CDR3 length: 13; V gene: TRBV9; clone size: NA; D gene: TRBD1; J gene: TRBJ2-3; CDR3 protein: CASTPRGQDTQYF; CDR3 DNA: TGTGCCAGCACCCCCAGGGGGCAAGATACGCAGTATTTT
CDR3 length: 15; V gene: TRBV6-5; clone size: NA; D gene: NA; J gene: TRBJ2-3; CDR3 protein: CASSYLAASTDTQYF; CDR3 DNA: TGTGCCAGCAGTTACCTCGCGGCTAGCACAGATACGCAGTATTTT
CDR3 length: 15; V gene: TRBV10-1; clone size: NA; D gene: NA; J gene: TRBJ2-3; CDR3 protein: CATQRGSYNTDTQYF; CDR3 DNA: TGCGCCACCCAAAGGGGCAGCTATAACACAGATACGCAGTATTTT
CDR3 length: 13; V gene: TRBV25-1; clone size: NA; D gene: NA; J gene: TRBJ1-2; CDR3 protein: CAASLGTPSGYTF; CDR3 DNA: TGTGCCGCCTCCCTCGGGACACCGTCCGGCTACACCTTC
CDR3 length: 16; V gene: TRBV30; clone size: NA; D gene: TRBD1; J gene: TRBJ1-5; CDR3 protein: CAWSEGTGGGNQPQHF; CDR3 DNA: TGTGCCTGGAGTGAAGGGACAGGGGGCGGGAATCAGCCCCAGCATTTT
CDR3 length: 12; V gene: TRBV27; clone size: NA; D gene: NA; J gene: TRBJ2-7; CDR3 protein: CASSLSGVEQYF; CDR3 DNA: TGTGCCAGCAGTTTATCAGGGGTCGAGCAGTACTTC
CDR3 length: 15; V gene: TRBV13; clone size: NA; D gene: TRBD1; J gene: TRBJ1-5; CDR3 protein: CASSLRGQGKEPQHF; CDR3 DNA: TGTGCCAGCAGCTTACGGGGACAGGGGAAGGAGCCCCAGCATTTT
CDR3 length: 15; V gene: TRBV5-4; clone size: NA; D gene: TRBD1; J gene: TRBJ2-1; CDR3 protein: CASSLGGTGHNEQFF; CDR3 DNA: TGTGCCAGCAGCTTGGGTGGGACAGGACACAATGAGCAGTTCTTC
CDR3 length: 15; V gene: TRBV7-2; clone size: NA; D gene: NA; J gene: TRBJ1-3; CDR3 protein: CASSQSWGQGNTIYF; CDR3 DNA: TGTGCCAGCAGTCAATCATGGGGGCAAGGAAACACCATATATTTT
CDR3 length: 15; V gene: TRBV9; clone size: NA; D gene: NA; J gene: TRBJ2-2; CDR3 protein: CASSVVGVGTGELFF; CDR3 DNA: TGTGCCAGCAGCGTAGTAGGGGTTGGCACCGGGGAGCTGTTTTTT
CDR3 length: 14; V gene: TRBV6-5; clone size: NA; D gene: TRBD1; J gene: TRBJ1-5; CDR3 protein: CATSLGTVYQPQHF; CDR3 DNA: TGTGCCACCTCCCTTGGGACAGTCTATCAGCCCCAGCATTTT
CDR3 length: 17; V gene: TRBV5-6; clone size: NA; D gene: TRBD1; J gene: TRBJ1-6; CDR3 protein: CASSQGQRRSYNSPLHF; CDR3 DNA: TGTGCCAGCAGCCAGGGACAGAGGAGGTCCTATAATTCACCCCTCCACTTT
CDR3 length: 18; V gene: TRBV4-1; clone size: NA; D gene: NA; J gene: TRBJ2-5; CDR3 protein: CASSQDLTNGPVQETQYF; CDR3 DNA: TGCGCCAGCAGCCAAGATCTAACTAACGGCCCGGTACAAGAGACCCAGTACTTC
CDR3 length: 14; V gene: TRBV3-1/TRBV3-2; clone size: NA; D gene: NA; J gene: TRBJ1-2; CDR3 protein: CASSVGTGRYGYTF; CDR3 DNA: TGTGCCAGCAGCGTAGGAACAGGGCGCTATGGCTACACCTTC
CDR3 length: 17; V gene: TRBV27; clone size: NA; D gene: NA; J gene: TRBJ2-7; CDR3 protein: CASSRQYHPSSSYEQYF; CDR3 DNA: TGTGCCAGCAGTCGACAGTACCATCCCTCGAGCTCCTACGAGCAGTACTTC
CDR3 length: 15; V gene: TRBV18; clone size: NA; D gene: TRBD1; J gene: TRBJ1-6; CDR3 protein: CASSPVDRAGSPLHF; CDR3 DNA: TGTGCCAGCTCACCGGTGGACAGGGCTGGTTCACCCCTCCACTTT